The clone carrying this T cell receptor beta chain was observed a few times. Its target is unknown. CDR1 DFQATT and CDR2 SNEGSKA come from the germline V gene (reference sequence). The V gene end was trimmed by 5 bases and the J gene end by 1 base; junction bases not matched to a gene: 5. The CDR3 is made up of 15 amino acids. This entry comes from a study of post-analysis software for immune sequencing data. Study conclusions and caveats: Higher frequency in patients than in controls was seen for about five TRBV segments, with TRBV5-6, TRBV5-1 and TRBV20-1 among them. Among multiple sclerosis patients, normalized Chao1 diversity was significantly below that of controls. When the samples were clustered directly with F measure, those that had been prepared in the same batch showed strong co-clustering.

Built from TCR beta cDNA, the libraries had unique molecular identifiers in them. About 500,000 cDNA molecules came from 1 to 10 million T cells. TCRdb processed the PCR reads anew with MiXCR; each CDR3 protein has one entry. This table holds about 180,000 distinct CDR3 sequences, roughly 31% found once. Sequencing was carried out using blood. The chain links TRBV20-1 to TRBJ2-3, with 11 positions matching TRBD2. The source is a girl aged 10-17 years with multiple sclerosis. CDR3 in DNA: TGCAGTGCTCCCATACTAGCGGGGGGCACAGATACGCAGTATTTT. Amino acids: CSAPILAGGTDTQYF.